Below are 18 T cell receptor beta chains sequenced from a single sample in a study of blood T cell repertoires in COVID-19. Some clones are missing from TCRdb's copy, which holds only in-frame ones; the method was immunoSEQ multiplex PCR. The sample lists about 210,000 clones, about nine tenths seen once, with around 1.7% in the top ten. The material sequenced was peripheral blood. These receptors were collected from a man aged 18 to 35 with active or convalescent COVID-19.

This chain connects TRBV19 to TRBJ2-3; D is possibly TRBD1 (7 bases). The CDR3 has 14 residues. Germline V gives CDR1 LNHDA, CDR2 SQIVND (reference sequence). Between the trimmed V and J ends, which lost 3 bases and 6 bases, there was a span of 13 bases. This CDR3 is CASSMQGGGDTQYF. In nucleotides, the CDR3 is TGTGCCAGTAGTATGCAGGGGGGCGGGGATACGCAGTATTTT. The entire variable domain, with the rest obtained from reference TRBV19 and TRBJ2-3, is as follows: DGGITQSPKYLFRKEGQNVTLSCEQNLNHDAMYWYRQDPGQGLRLIYYSQIVNDFQKGDIAEGYSVSREKKESFPLTVTSAQKNPTAFYLCASSMQGGGDTQYFGPGTRLTVL.

This sequence joins TRBV7-2 and TRBJ2-7; 11 bases align to TRBD2. Germline V gene lookup returns CDR1 SGHTA and CDR2 FQGNSA. J was trimmed by 6 bases and V by 1 base; bases with no gene match: 8. CDR3 length: 16 amino acids. The CDR3 bases are TGTGCCAGCAGCTTAGTAACTAGCGGGAGACGAGGCGAGCAGTACTTC. Translating gives CASSLVTSGRRGEQYF.

The J gene is TRBJ2-4, the V gene TRBV6-2 or TRBV6-3; 15 bases align to TRBD2. V shed 5 bases, J shed 11 bases, and the junction held 7 bases outside the gene matches. CDR3 length: 15 residues. The germline gives CDR1 MNHEY, CDR2 SVGEGT. The CDR3: CASSHTGTSGRFQYF. The CDR3 nucleotides are TGTGCCAGCAGTCACACCGGGACTAGCGGGAGGTTTCAGTACTTC.

V and J are TRBV5-1 and TRBJ1-3, with D possibly being TRBD1 (5 bases). The germline CDR1 and CDR2 sequences are SGHRS and YFSETQ. The CDR3 is 15 residues long. The V end was cut by 0 bases, the J end by 2 bases, with 9 bases between. CDR3: CASSLDAGAGNTIYF. The CDR3 coding sequence is TGCGCCAGCAGCTTGGACGCGGGGGCTGGAAACACCATATATTTT.

The gene calls are TRBV11-2 and TRBJ2-5, with 10 bases lining up with TRBD2. V shed 0 bases, J shed 2 bases, and the junction held 0 bases outside the gene matches. The CDR3 extends over 15 amino acids. Germline lookup yields CDR1 SGHAT and CDR2 FQNNGV. CDR3 DNA sequence: TGTGCCAGCAGCTTAGAACTAGCGGGACAAGAGACCCAGTACTTC. It encodes CASSLELAGQETQYF.

The chain's CDR3 is CASIGQVNEKLFF. The CDR3 DNA reads TGTGCCAGCATAGGACAGGTTAATGAAAAACTGTTTTTT. The V and J genes are TRBV6-5 and TRBJ1-4, with TRBD1 matching 7 bases. In germline, CDR1 is MNHEY, CDR2 SVGAGI. The CDR3 is 13 amino acids. V shed 7 bases and J 4 bases; nucleotides not matched to a gene: 3.

The rearrangement uses TRBV6-2 or TRBV6-3 and TRBJ1-5, with 11 bases that match TRBD1. The CDR3 loop spans 15 amino acids. The V segment lost 5 bases and the J segment 0 bases; nucleotides outside the gene matches: 0. The V gene's germline CDR1 is MNHEY and CDR2 SVGEGT. The CDR3 region has the DNA TGTGCCAGCAGTGGGACAGGGGGTAGCAATCAGCCCCAGCATTTT. Translation: CASSGTGGSNQPQHF.

The rearrangement uses TRBV19 and TRBJ1-5, with 8 bases lining up with TRBD1. CDR1 and CDR2 from the germline V gene are LNHDA and SQIVND (reference sequence). V dropped 4 bases and J dropped 4; count of bases not matched to a gene: 6. CDR3 length: 15 residues. CDR3 residues: CASSTRQGSNQPQHF. The CDR3 DNA reads as TGTGCCAGTAGTACCCGACAGGGGTCAAATCAGCCCCAGCATTTT.

The genes are TRBV19 and TRBJ2-2; 7 bases are shared with TRBD1. From germline, CDR1 is LNHDA and CDR2 SQIVND (reference sequence). V lost 6 bases to trimming and J lost 4 bases; unmatched junction nucleotides: 5. The CDR3 has 14 amino acids. The CDR3 here is CASRQGPGTGELFF. CDR3 DNA: TGTGCCAGTAGACAGGGGCCGGGCACCGGGGAGCTGTTTTTT.

The chain carries TRBV27 and TRBJ2-1; 8 bases are a match to TRBD2. The germline CDR1 and CDR2 sequences are MNHEY and SMNVEV (reference sequence). The CDR3 length is 14 residues. With 6 bases clipped from V and 9 bases from J, the junction kept 10 bases outside the gene matches. The CDR3 bases are TGTGCCAGCAGCGCCCCGCCGACTAGCGCTGAGCAGTTCTTC. It translates to CASSAPPTSAEQFF.

The genes are TRBV3-1 (or the pseudogene TRBV3-2) and TRBJ2-2; tentatively, D is TRBD1 (7 bases). The CDR3 is 14 residues long. In germline, CDR1 is LGHDT, CDR2 YNNKEL (reference sequence). V was shortened by 7 bases and J by 4 bases, with 13 bases between the two germline ends. CDR3 residues: CASNPQGGTGELFF. The CDR3 DNA reads TGTGCCAGCAACCCTCAGGGGGGCACCGGGGAGCTGTTTTTT.

In its sample, this clone was seen once. The chain links TRBV6-5 to TRBJ1-4, with TRBD1 matching over 7 bases. CDR1 is MNHEY, CDR2 SVGAGI, per germline. The junction had 8 bases not matched to a gene; V was cut back by 9 bases and J by 7 bases. This CDR3 region has 13 residues. The CDR3 loop reads CASYITGVEKLFF. In nucleotides, the CDR3 is TGTGCCAGTTATATTACAGGGGTTGAAAAACTGTTTTTT.

This sequence joins TRBV7-2 and TRBJ1-3; TRBD1 might be the D (5 bases). The CDR3 has 15 amino acids. Per the germline V gene, CDR1 is SGHTA and CDR2 is FQGNSA. V was pared by 2 bases and J by 8 bases, with 16 bases between. The CDR3 reads CASSLLGQGFDTIYF. CDR3 coding DNA: TGTGCCAGCAGCTTACTCGGGCAGGGCTTCGACACCATATATTTT.

This clone has more than one count but fewer than ten. The chain recombines TRBV3-1 (or the pseudogene TRBV3-2) with TRBJ1-1, with a tentative D call TRBD1 (5 bases). The length of the CDR3 is 15 residues. The V gene lost 4 bases and the J gene lost 5 bases, with 17 bases spanning the gap. The germline V gene encodes CDR1 LGHDT and CDR2 YNNKEL (reference sequence). The CDR3 bases are TGTGCCAGCAGCCGCAAGACAGTTGGCGCTACTGAAGCTTTCTTT. This sequence encodes CASSRKTVGATEAFF.

The V gene is TRBV2, the J gene TRBJ1-4; D possibly corresponds to TRBD1 (5 bases). V was cut by 2 bases and J by 0 bases, with 7 bases left in between. CDR1 is SNHLY and CDR2 is FYNNEI in the germline V gene. This CDR3 has 15 amino acids. This CDR3 reads CASSERGSTNEKLFF. The DNA of the CDR3 is TGTGCCAGCAGTGAAAGGGGATCAACTAATGAAAAACTGTTTTTT.

The CDR3 nucleotides are TGTGCCAGCAGCCCCAGCGGGTCCCGCTACAATGAGCAGTTCTTC. It codes for CASSPSGSRYNEQFF. The genes are TRBV11-3 and TRBJ2-1, with D possibly being TRBD2 (6 bases). The CDR3 is made up of 15 amino acids. V lost 5 bases, J lost 3 bases, and 14 bases lay in between. The V gene's germline CDR1 is SGHNT and CDR2 YENEEA.

The V call is TRBV30, the J call TRBJ1-4; D may be TRBD1 (5 bases). The germline CDR1 and CDR2 sequences are GTSNPN and SVGIG (reference sequence). CDR3 length equals 14 residues. Trimming cost V 7 bases and J 5 bases, with 17 bases left between them. Written as DNA, the CDR3 is TGTGCCTCCGGCAGGGTGGGCTGGAATGAAAAACTGTTTTTT. Translating gives CASGRVGWNEKLFF.

V and J are TRBV9 and TRBJ2-2, with a possible D match to TRBD2 (6 bases). This CDR3 spans 15 amino acids. Germline assignment: CDR1 SGDLS and CDR2 YYNGEE. Trimming took 4 bases from V and 5 from J, leaving 15 bases between them. The CDR3 sequence is CASSSMAGLTGELFF. The CDR3 region has the DNA TGTGCCAGCAGCTCGATGGCGGGACTTACCGGGGAGCTGTTTTTT.